Shown below are 24 T cell receptor beta chains from a single sample sequenced in a study of blood T cell repertoires in COVID-19. Only in-frame clones appear in the TCRdb table, and some are missing; sequencing was by immunoSEQ multiplex PCR. The data contain roughly 130,000 clones, around 79% of them singletons. The specimen sequenced was peripheral blood. These receptors originate from a man aged 55-75 years with acute or convalescent COVID-19.

The chain employs TRBV3-1 (or the pseudogene TRBV3-2) and TRBJ1-1; TRBD1 matches 9 bases. The CDR3 has 11 amino acids. Germline CDR1 and CDR2: LGHDT and YNNKEL (reference sequence). Unmatched junction bases numbered 2, after V lost 4 bases and J lost 11 bases. This CDR3 reads CASSRGTGAFF. As DNA, the CDR3 is TGTGCCAGCAGCCGTGGGACAGGGGCTTTCTTT.

This rearrangement joins TRBV28 to TRBJ2-7; D is ambiguous. The germline V gene encodes CDR1 MDHEN and CDR2 SYDVKM. Trimming stripped 3 bases from V and 3 bases from J, with 18 bases between. This CDR3 comprises 16 residues. The CDR3: CASSLVSALKGYEQYF. The DNA for the CDR3 is TGTGCCAGCAGTTTGGTGAGCGCTTTAAAAGGCTACGAGCAGTACTTC.

The CDR3 loop is CASSLRDRDHEQYF. In nucleotides, the CDR3 is TGTGCCAGCTCACTCCGGGACAGGGACCACGAGCAGTACTTC. This rearrangement joins TRBV18 to TRBJ2-7; 9 positions match TRBD1. The trim removed 4 bases at V and 5 bases at J, leaving 6 bases unmatched. The CDR3 has 14 residues. Germline lookup yields CDR1 KGHSH and CDR2 LQKENI.

A remark on this clone: This sample includes further DNA sequences coding for the same CDR3. The chain couples TRBV28 to TRBJ2-7, with a tentative D call TRBD2 (5 bases). The CDR3 contains 14 residues. Trimming removed 3 bases at V and 0 bases at J, with 9 bases between. In germline, CDR1 is MDHEN, CDR2 SYDVKM. The CDR3 here is CASSLVGSSYEQYF. The CDR3 DNA follows: TGTGCCAGCAGTTTGGTGGGGAGCTCCTACGAGCAGTACTTC. The entire variable domain, with the rest obtained from reference TRBV28 and TRBJ2-7, is as follows: DVKVTQSSRYLVKRTGEKVFLECVQDMDHENMFWYRQDPGLGLRLIYFSYDVKMKEKGDIPEGYSVSREKKERFSLILESASTNQTSMYLCASSLVGSSYEQYFGPGTRLTVT.

The gene calls are TRBV4-1 and TRBJ2-7, with 11 bases lining up with TRBD2. The germline V gene encodes CDR1 MGHRA and CDR2 YSYEKL. Unmatched junction bases numbered 4, after V lost 3 bases and J lost 3 bases. There are 15 residues in the CDR3. CDR3 in DNA: TGCGCCAGCAGCCAGGAGACTAGCGGGATCTACGAGCAGTACTTC. It yields the protein CASSQETSGIYEQYF.

The genes are TRBV19 and TRBJ1-6, with 8 nucleotides matching TRBD1. The V gene's germline CDR1 is LNHDA and CDR2 SQIVND (reference sequence). Germline trimming cut 7 bases from V and 7 bases from J; bases unmatched to any gene: 15. This CDR3 spans 17 amino acids. The CDR3 loop is CASTGGDGGLSNSPLHF. The CDR3 nucleotides read TGTGCCAGTACAGGGGGCGATGGCGGGCTTTCAAATTCACCCCTCCACTTT.

The table lists this clone with a few counts. The chain combines TRBV18 with TRBJ1-4; D unclear. Germline CDR1 KGHSH, CDR2 LQKENI. Trimming stripped 8 bases from V and 4 bases from J, with 11 bases between. This CDR3 comprises 13 residues. The CDR3, as DNA: TGTGCCAGCCACGAACAAAGTAATGAAAAACTGTTTTTT. Residues: CASHEQSNEKLFF.

V usage is TRBV7-9 and J usage is TRBJ1-1; weak D call: TRBD1 (6 bases). This CDR3 has 14 amino acids. Germline V lookup: CDR1 SEHNR, CDR2 FQNEAQ (reference sequence). Deletions cut 4 bases from V and 1 base from J, with 10 bases between. CDR3 loop: CASSSSGANTEAFF. CDR3 coding DNA: TGTGCCAGCAGCTCTTCAGGGGCGAACACTGAAGCTTTCTTT.

This clone was recorded a few times. V is TRBV14 and J is TRBJ1-2, with D perhaps TRBD1 (6 bases). Germline V gene data show CDR1 as SGHDN and CDR2 as FVKESK. The CDR3 extends over 14 amino acids. V lost 5 bases and J lost 8, with 18 bases in between. The CDR3 protein is CASSGRGYGSGYTF. For the CDR3, the DNA is TGTGCCAGCAGCGGCAGGGGATACGGTAGCGGCTACACCTTC. The full variable domain, its missing parts supplied by reference TRBV14 and TRBJ1-2, is EAGVTQFPSHSVIEKGQTVTLRCDPISGHDNLYWYRRVMGKEIKFLLHFVKESKQDESGMPNNRFLAERTGGTYSTLKVQPAELEDSGVYFCASSGRGYGSGYTFGSGTRLTVV.

This clone turned up a few times. The chain combines TRBV19 with TRBJ1-5; D gene uncertain. Germline V gene lookup returns CDR1 LNHDA and CDR2 SQIVND (reference sequence). The CDR3 contains 14 residues. Trimming cost V 7 bases and J 5 bases, with 15 bases left between them. DNA for the CDR3: TGTGCCAGTAAAAAGGAGGGAGTGTATCAGCCCCAGCATTTT. Amino acids: CASKKEGVYQPQHF.

V usage is TRBV7-2 and J usage is TRBJ2-5, with TRBD1 identical over 7 bases. The J segment lost 4 bases and the V segment lost 6 bases, leaving 5 bases of the junction unmatched. CDR1 is SGHTA and CDR2 is FQGNSA in the germline V gene. CDR3 length: 13 amino acids. CDR3 nucleotide sequence: TGTGCCAGCAGACGGGGACAGATAGAGACCCAGTACTTC. Protein: CASRRGQIETQYF.

The rearrangement links TRBV5-6 to TRBJ2-7; D ambiguous. The CDR3 totals 13 residues. Germline V gives CDR1 SGHDT, CDR2 YYEEEE. V was pared by 1 base and J by 2 bases, with 7 bases between. CDR3 residues: CASSLLGPYEQYF. The CDR3 nucleotides are TGTGCCAGCAGCTTGCTCGGTCCCTACGAGCAGTACTTC.

The chain carries TRBV19 and TRBJ2-1, with TRBD2 matching over 7 bases. The CDR3 runs to 13 residues. The V segment lost 5 bases and the J segment 10 bases; nucleotides outside the gene matches: 8. Germline V CDR1 and CDR2: LNHDA, SQIVND (reference sequence). Written as DNA, the CDR3 is TGTGCCAGTAGTTTGACCCTCGGGAGGGAGCAGTTCTTC. It encodes CASSLTLGREQFF.

The V gene is TRBV23-1, the J gene TRBJ2-4; D is perhaps TRBD2 (5 bases). TRBV23-1 is filed as an ORF, its function uncertain. The CDR3 contains 15 residues. V lost 4 bases and J lost 0, with 10 bases in between. The CDR3 region is CASSPRTLAKNIQYF. In DNA, the CDR3 is TGCGCCAGCAGTCCTCGGACTTTAGCCAAAAACATTCAGTACTTC.

This rearrangement joins TRBV11-2 to TRBJ1-2; possibly TRBD1 for D (5 bases). V was clipped by 5 bases and J by 8 bases, with 15 bases between them. The CDR3 runs 13 residues. CDR1 is SGHAT and CDR2 is FQNNGV in the germline V gene. CDR3 sequence: CASSLQGTDGYTF. CDR3 nucleotides: TGTGCCAGCAGCCTGCAGGGAACGGACGGCTACACCTTC.

This clone showed up just a few times. This chain links TRBV5-6 with TRBJ2-1; maybe TRBD2 (6 bases). The CDR3 contains 13 residues. Germline-derived CDR1 and CDR2 are SGHDT and YYEEEE. Trimming left V 0 bases short and J 9 bases short, with 10 bases between. CDR3 DNA: TGTGCCAGCAGCTTGGGGAGGGTTGGTGAGCAGTTCTTC. Its protein product is CASSLGRVGEQFF.

The gene calls are TRBV18 and TRBJ2-1; D perhaps matches TRBD1 (6 bases). The CDR3 sequence is 14 residues long. CDR1 is KGHSH and CDR2 is LQKENI in the germline V gene. Trimming took off 2 bases at V and 5 bases at J, with 10 bases between the two ends. CDR3: CASSPYGTNNEQFF. In nucleotides, the CDR3 is TGTGCCAGCTCACCATATGGGACAAACAATGAGCAGTTCTTC.

The J gene is TRBJ2-1, the V gene TRBV28; TRBD2 might be the D (7 bases). This CDR3 comprises 14 residues. Germline V gene lookup returns CDR1 MDHEN and CDR2 SYDVKM. Trimming removed 6 bases at V and 2 bases at J, with 11 bases between. The CDR3 nucleotides read TGTGCCAGCAGGAGGGGGGGCGCCTACAATGAGCAGTTCTTC. Translation gives CASRRGGAYNEQFF.

The rearrangement joins TRBV28 to TRBJ1-4; D is unresolved. CDR3 size: 16 residues. From germline, CDR1 is MDHEN and CDR2 SYDVKM. V was pared by 2 bases and J by 0 bases, with 10 bases between. This CDR3 reads CASSLTQSATNEKLFF. The CDR3 region has the DNA TGTGCCAGCAGTTTAACCCAGTCAGCAACTAATGAAAAACTGTTTTTT.

The chain recombines TRBV5-6 with TRBJ1-2; D call uncertain. CDR1 is SGHDT and CDR2 is YYEEEE in the germline V gene. The CDR3 has 14 amino acids. Trimming took 1 base from V and 0 from J, leaving 7 bases between them. The chain's CDR3 is CASSLTGTNYGYTF. Written as DNA, the CDR3 is TGTGCCAGCAGCTTGACGGGGACTAACTATGGCTACACCTTC.

The genes are TRBV15 and TRBJ1-6; 12 bases match TRBD1. The CDR3 runs to 18 residues. Per germline, CDR1 LNHNV and CDR2 YYDKDF (reference sequence). The J segment lost 9 bases and the V segment lost 0 bases, leaving 9 bases of the junction unmatched. DNA of the CDR3: TGTGCCACCAGCAGAGATGGGCCGGGACAGGGGGCGATTTCACCCCTCCACTTT. Translation gives CATSRDGPGQGAISPLHF.

This chain joins TRBV5-4 and TRBJ2-1, with D possibly TRBD2 on 6 matching bases. Trimming removed 0 bases at V and 9 bases at J, with 10 bases between. The CDR3 runs to 13 residues. Looked up from germline, CDR1 is SGHNT and CDR2 is YYREEE (reference sequence). The CDR3 is CASSLDRRGEQFF. Written as DNA, the CDR3 is TGTGCCAGCAGCTTGGACAGGCGGGGTGAGCAGTTCTTC.

The CDR3 loop is CASRELAGGQSNEQFF. The CDR3 nucleotides read TGTGCCAGCAGGGAACTAGCGGGAGGGCAGAGCAATGAGCAGTTCTTC. The rearrangement links TRBV2 to TRBJ2-1, with 13 bases identical to TRBD2. Germline values: CDR1 SNHLY, CDR2 FYNNEI. V lost 6 bases to trimming and J lost 6 bases; unmatched junction nucleotides: 8. This CDR3 spans 16 amino acids.

This clone has just a few counts. V gene TRBV18 combines with J gene TRBJ1-6; 8 bases fit TRBD1. CDR1 is KGHSH, CDR2 LQKENI, per germline. V gave up 3 bases and J gave up 5 bases; unmatched junction bases: 3. This CDR3 spans 15 amino acids. In DNA form, the CDR3 reads TGTGCCAGCTCACCGTCGGGACAGGATAATTCACCCCTCCACTTT. Amino acid sequence: CASSPSGQDNSPLHF.